This is a list of T cell receptor beta chains from one sample in a study of blood T cell repertoires in COVID-19. Data came from immunoSEQ multiplex PCR; TCRdb stores just in-frame clones and leaves some out. The sample holds roughly 120,000 clones, around nine tenths seen once. The sequencing input was peripheral blood. The receptors were gathered from a woman aged 70-85 years who had recovered from COVID-19. Each CDR3 is given with its conserved first and last residue. A D gene is named only where the DNA matches it firmly. The size entry is marked missing in some rows and otherwise reads once, few, many or a size class.

CDR3 length	V gene	J gene	D gene	clone size	CDR3 protein	CDR3 DNA
15	TRBV6-5	TRBJ1-1	TRBD1	.	CAIHLTGAPNTEAFF	TGTGCCATCCACCTGACAGGGGCACCGAACACTGAAGCTTTCTTT
14	TRBV5-1	TRBJ2-3	.	.	CASSSWTDSDTQYF	TGCGCCAGCAGCTCGTGGACAGATTCAGATACGCAGTATTTT
16	TRBV28	TRBJ2-7	.	.	CASSLSLAGGPYEQYF	TGTGCCAGCAGTTTATCCCTGGCAGGGGGGCCCTACGAGCAGTACTTC
14	TRBV20-1	TRBJ2-1	TRBD2	.	CSASIAGTYNEQFF	TGCAGTGCTAGTATAGCGGGAACCTACAATGAGCAGTTCTTC
16	TRBV4-2	TRBJ1-1	.	.	CASSQVLGISNTEAFF	TGTGCCAGCAGCCAAGTTTTGGGCATCTCGAACACTGAAGCTTTCTTT
13	TRBV19	TRBJ2-2	.	.	CASSRHNTGELFF	TGTGCCAGTAGTAGGCATAACACCGGGGAGCTGTTTTTT
16	TRBV11-2	TRBJ2-7	TRBD1	.	CASSTGPGTGDDEQYF	TGTGCCAGCAGCACTGGTCCAGGGACAGGGGACGACGAGCAGTACTTC
13	TRBV12-3/TRBV12-4	TRBJ2-1	.	.	CASSSHMGDEQFF	TGTGCCAGCAGTTCCCATATGGGAGATGAGCAGTTCTTC
15	TRBV5-1	TRBJ1-2	TRBD1	.	CASSLVAQGNYGYTF	TGCGCCAGCAGCTTGGTAGCACAGGGGAACTATGGCTACACCTTC
14	TRBV18	TRBJ2-7	TRBD1	.	CASSPWTGEYEQYF	TGTGCCAGCTCACCCTGGACAGGGGAGTACGAGCAGTACTTC
16	TRBV7-3	TRBJ2-1	TRBD2	once	CASSHRSSGPYNEQFF	TGTGCCAGCAGCCACCGGTCTAGCGGTCCCTACAATGAGCAGTTCTTC
15	TRBV28	TRBJ1-6	.	.	CASSLLDSAGSPLHF	TGTGCCAGCAGTCTGCTGGACAGCGCAGGTTCACCCCTCCACTTT